These 10 T cell receptor beta chains share one sample of origin, sequenced in a study of OX40 agonist ivuxolimab in advanced cancers. The repertoire was sequenced with immunoSEQ multiplex PCR; TCRdb's copy has only in-frame clones and lacks some. The table records tens of thousands of clones, roughly 79% of them present only once. This material consisted of CD4+ or CD8+ T cells sorted from blood, taken in a trial of the OX40 agonist ivuxolimab. The receptor set was obtained from an adult with an advanced solid tumor such as melanoma, head and neck, liver or kidney cancer.

The chain recombines TRBV5-4 with TRBJ1-6; tentative D call: TRBD1 (6 bases). The CDR3 covers 15 residues. The germline V and J ends were trimmed by 2 bases and 5 bases, with 11 bases remaining between them. Germline CDR1 SGHNT, CDR2 YYREEE (reference sequence). This CDR3 is CASSLGGGHNSPLHF. The CDR3 bases are TGTGCCAGCAGCTTAGGGGGGGGACATAATTCACCCCTCCACTTT.

J is TRBJ1-5 and V is TRBV13, with D maybe TRBD1 (5 bases). CDR1 is PRHDT, CDR2 FYEKMQ, per germline (reference sequence). V was pared by 0 bases and J by 7 bases, with 13 bases between. The CDR3 extends over 15 amino acids. The CDR3: CASSLGGVRRQPQHF. As DNA, the CDR3 is TGTGCCAGCAGCTTAGGGGGGGTCAGGAGGCAGCCCCAGCATTTT.

V and J are TRBV9 and TRBJ2-2; 10 bases align to TRBD2. There are 16 residues in the CDR3. Germline V gives CDR1 SGDLS, CDR2 YYNGEE. V shed 3 bases and J 6 bases; nucleotides not matched to a gene: 8. Here the CDR3 reads CASSERRSGRAGELFF. CDR3 coding DNA: TGTGCCAGCAGCGAGAGGAGGAGCGGGAGGGCCGGGGAGCTGTTTTTT.

The chain couples TRBV6-5 to TRBJ2-3; D gene uncertain. The germline V gene encodes CDR1 MNHEY and CDR2 SVGAGI. The CDR3 is 13 amino acids. Trimming took off 0 bases at V and 4 bases at J, with 5 bases between the two ends. The CDR3: CASSYSTADTQYF. The CDR3, as DNA: TGTGCCAGCAGTTACTCGACGGCAGATACGCAGTATTTT.

The chain recombines TRBV10-2 with TRBJ2-2; maybe TRBD2 (5 bases). The V and J ends lost 8 bases and 1 base respectively, with 8 bases between them. This CDR3 region has 13 residues. CDR1 and CDR2 from the germline V gene are WSHSY and SAAADI. The CDR3 DNA follows: TGCGCCAGCGCAAGCGGGAACACCGGGGAGCTGTTTTTT. This encodes CASASGNTGELFF.

The chain uses TRBV6-5 and TRBJ2-5; D unclear. Deletions cut 10 bases from V and 5 bases from J, with 17 bases between. The CDR3 is 13 residues long. Germline-derived CDR1 and CDR2 are MNHEY and SVGAGI. The DNA for the CDR3 is TGTGCCACCCAAGACTTATATGGGGAGACCCAGTACTTC. Translating it yields CATQDLYGETQYF.

This clone has at least ten counts. This chain uses TRBV5-1 with TRBJ1-2; weak D call: TRBD1 (6 bases). The CDR3 runs to 15 residues. CDR1 and CDR2 (germline): SGHRS, YFSETQ. The V gene lost 1 base and the J gene lost 3 bases, with 13 bases spanning the gap. The CDR3 loop is CASSLSGAQDYGYTF. CDR3 DNA sequence: TGCGCCAGCAGCTTGTCGGGGGCGCAGGACTATGGCTACACCTTC.

This clone showed up just a few times. The V call is TRBV5-1, the J call TRBJ2-5; 9 nucleotides match TRBD1. The CDR3 length is 15 residues. CDR1 is SGHRS, CDR2 YFSETQ, per germline. J gave up 4 bases and V 2 bases, and 6 bases lay outside the gene matches. The CDR3 reads CASSFTGGFSETQYF. In DNA form, the CDR3 reads TGCGCCAGCAGCTTTACAGGGGGCTTTTCAGAGACCCAGTACTTC.

The J gene is TRBJ1-6, the V gene TRBV18; a possible D gene is TRBD1 (6 bases). This CDR3 has 17 amino acids. Per germline, CDR1 KGHSH and CDR2 LQKENI. Trimming removed 3 bases from V and 11 bases from J, with 23 bases in between. This CDR3 is CASSPLQLEGGLAPLHF. In DNA, the CDR3 is TGTGCCAGCTCACCCCTCCAATTGGAGGGGGGTCTTGCACCCCTCCACTTT.

The chain uses TRBV7-2 and TRBJ2-5, with 13 bases lining up with TRBD2. The CDR3 sequence is 16 residues long. Germline V gene lookup returns CDR1 SGHTA and CDR2 FQGNSA. Germline trimming cut 5 bases from V and 1 base from J; bases unmatched to any gene: 4. CDR3 nucleotides: TGTGCCAGCAGCAAGGGACTAGCGGGGTCCCAAGAGACCCAGTACTTC. It yields the protein CASSKGLAGSQETQYF.